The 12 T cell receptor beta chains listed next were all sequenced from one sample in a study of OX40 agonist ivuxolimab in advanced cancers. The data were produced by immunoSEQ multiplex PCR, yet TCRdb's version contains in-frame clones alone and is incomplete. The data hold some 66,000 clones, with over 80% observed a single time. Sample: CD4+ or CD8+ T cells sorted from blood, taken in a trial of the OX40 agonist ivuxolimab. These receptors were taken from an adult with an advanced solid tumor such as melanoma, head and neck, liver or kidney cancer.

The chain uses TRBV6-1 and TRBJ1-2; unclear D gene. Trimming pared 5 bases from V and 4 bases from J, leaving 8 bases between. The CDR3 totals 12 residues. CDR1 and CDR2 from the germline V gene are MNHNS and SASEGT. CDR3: CASSLTPYGYTF. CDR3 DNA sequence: TGTGCCAGCAGTCTGACACCCTATGGCTACACCTTC.

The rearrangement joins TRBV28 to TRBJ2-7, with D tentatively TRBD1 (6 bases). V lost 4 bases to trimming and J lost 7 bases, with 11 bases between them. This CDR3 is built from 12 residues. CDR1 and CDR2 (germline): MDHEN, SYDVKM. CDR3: CASSSRGWEQYF. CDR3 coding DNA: TGTGCCAGCAGTTCCAGGGGTTGGGAGCAGTACTTC.

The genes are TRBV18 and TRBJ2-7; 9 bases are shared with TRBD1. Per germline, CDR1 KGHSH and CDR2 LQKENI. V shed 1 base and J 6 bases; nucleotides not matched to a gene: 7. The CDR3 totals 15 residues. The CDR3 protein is CASSPRRTGDGEQYF. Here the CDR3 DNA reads TGTGCCAGCTCACCACGGAGGACAGGGGACGGCGAGCAGTACTTC. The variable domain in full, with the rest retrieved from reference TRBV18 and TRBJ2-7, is NAGVMQNPRHLVRRRGQEARLRCSPMKGHSHVYWYRQLPEEGLKFMVYLQKENIIDESGMPKERFSAEFPKEGPSILRIQQVVRGDSAAYFCASSPRRTGDGEQYFGPGTRLTVT.

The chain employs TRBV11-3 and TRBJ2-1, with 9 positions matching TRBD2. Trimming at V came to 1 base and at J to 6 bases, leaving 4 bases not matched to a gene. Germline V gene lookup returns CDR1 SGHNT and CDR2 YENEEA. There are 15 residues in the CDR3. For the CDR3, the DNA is TGTGCCAGCAGCTTAGTGGCGGGAGGGGTCAATGAGCAGTTCTTC. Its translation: CASSLVAGGVNEQFF.

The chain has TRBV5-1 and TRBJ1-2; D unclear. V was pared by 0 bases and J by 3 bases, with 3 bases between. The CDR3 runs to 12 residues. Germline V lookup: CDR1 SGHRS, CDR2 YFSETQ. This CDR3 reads CASSLEDYGYTF. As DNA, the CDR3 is TGCGCCAGCAGCTTGGAGGACTATGGCTACACCTTC.

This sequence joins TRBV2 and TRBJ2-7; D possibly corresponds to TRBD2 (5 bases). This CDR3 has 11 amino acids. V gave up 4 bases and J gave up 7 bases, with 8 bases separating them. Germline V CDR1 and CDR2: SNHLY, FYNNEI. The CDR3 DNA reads TGTGCCAGCAGTGGCCAGCGGGAGCAGTACTTC. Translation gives CASSGQREQYF.

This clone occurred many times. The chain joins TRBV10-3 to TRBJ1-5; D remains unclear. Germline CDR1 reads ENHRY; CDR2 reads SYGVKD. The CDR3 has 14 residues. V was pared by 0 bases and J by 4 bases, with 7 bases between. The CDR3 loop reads CAISESTPNQPQHF. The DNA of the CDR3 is TGTGCCATCAGTGAGTCGACCCCAAATCAGCCCCAGCATTTT.

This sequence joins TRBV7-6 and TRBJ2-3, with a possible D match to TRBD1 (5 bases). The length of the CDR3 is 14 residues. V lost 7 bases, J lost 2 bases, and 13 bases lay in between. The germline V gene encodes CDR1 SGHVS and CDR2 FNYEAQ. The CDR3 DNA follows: TGTGCCAGCACCTCGGGCAGGGCCACAGATACGCAGTATTTT. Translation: CASTSGRATDTQYF.

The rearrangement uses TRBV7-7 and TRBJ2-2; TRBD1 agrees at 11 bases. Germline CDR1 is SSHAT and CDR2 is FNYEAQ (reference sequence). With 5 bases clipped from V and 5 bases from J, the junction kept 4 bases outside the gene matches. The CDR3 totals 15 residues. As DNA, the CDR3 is TGTGCCAGCAGCCCAGGACAGGGGGCAACCGGGGAGCTGTTTTTT. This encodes CASSPGQGATGELFF.

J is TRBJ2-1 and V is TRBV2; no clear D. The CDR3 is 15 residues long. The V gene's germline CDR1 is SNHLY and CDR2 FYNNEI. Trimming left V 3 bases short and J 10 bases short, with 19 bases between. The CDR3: CASSDRVVEWSEQFF. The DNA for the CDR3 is TGTGCCAGCAGTGATAGGGTGGTAGAGTGGTCGGAGCAGTTCTTC.

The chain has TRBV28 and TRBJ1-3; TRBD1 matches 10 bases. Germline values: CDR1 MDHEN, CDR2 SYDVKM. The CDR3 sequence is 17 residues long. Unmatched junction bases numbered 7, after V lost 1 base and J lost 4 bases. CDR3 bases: TGTGCCAGCAGTTTATTTTCGGGGACAGGGGCCGGAAACACCATATATTTT. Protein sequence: CASSLFSGTGAGNTIYF.

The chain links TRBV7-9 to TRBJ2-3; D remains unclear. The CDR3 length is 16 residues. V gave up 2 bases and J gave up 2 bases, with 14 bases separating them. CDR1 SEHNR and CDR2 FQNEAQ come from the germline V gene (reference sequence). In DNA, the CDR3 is TGTGCCAGCAGCTTATTCGGTCGGACCAACACAGATACGCAGTATTTT. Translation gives CASSLFGRTNTDTQYF.